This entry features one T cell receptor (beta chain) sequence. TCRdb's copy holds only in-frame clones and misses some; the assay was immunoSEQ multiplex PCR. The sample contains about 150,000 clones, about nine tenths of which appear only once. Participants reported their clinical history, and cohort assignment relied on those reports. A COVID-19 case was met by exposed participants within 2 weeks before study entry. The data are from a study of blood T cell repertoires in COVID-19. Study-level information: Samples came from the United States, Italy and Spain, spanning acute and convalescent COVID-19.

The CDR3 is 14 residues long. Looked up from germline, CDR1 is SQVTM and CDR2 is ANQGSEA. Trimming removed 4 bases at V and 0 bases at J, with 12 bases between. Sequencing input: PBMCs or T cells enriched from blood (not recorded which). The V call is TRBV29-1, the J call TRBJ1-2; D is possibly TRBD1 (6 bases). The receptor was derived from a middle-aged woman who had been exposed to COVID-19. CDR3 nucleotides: TGCAGCGTTGGGGGGCAGGGAGCTAACTATGGCTACACCTTC. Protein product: CSVGGQGANYGYTF.